The sequence of this T cell receptor (beta chain) was determined in a study of blood T cells in healthy people across ages. Total RNA amounts of at least 5.5 micrograms were extracted per sample. Primers used in a second PCR of about 7 to 11 cycles were a sample-barcoded 5' primer and a J-beta primer mix. TCRdb used MiXCR to reprocess the 5' RACE reads, holding one entry per CDR3 protein. The repertoire includes 1.5 million to 1.8 million distinct CDR3 sequences, around 40% of them detected once, and around 4% sits in the top ten. The receptor's source is a young woman in good health. The specimen was blood.

This CDR3 reads CASSLSGTGEIGKLFF. The CDR3 region has the DNA TGTGCCAGCAGCTTGTCCGGGACAGGGGAGATCGGAAAACTGTTTTTT. The rearrangement uses TRBV7-9 and TRBJ1-4, with 10 bases matching TRBD1. The CDR3 is 16 residues long. Trimming took 3 bases from V and 10 from J; bases not matched to a gene: 11. Germline V gene data show CDR1 as SEHNR and CDR2 as FQNEAQ (reference sequence).